This TCR beta chain was recorded in a study of CD8 T cells in ankylosing spondylitis. This clonotype showed up just a few times. TCRdb redid the calling of the 5' RACE reads with MiXCR, one entry per CDR3 protein. This sample carries approximately 150,000 distinct CDR3 sequences, approximately 9.9% of them seen once, and the ten largest clones take over 13%. This CDR3 is built from 15 residues. CDR1 and CDR2 (germline): SEHNR, FQNEAQ (reference sequence). V lost 4 bases, J lost 1 base, and 13 bases lay in between. The source is a female donor with ankylosing spondylitis or in good health (not recorded which). This chain joins TRBV7-9 and TRBJ2-5; D remains ambiguous. The sample taken for sequencing was blood, either unsorted or a sorted T cell fraction (not recorded which). CDR3 coding DNA: TGTGCCAGCAGCTCGGATTGGGCGGCCCAAGAGACCCAGTACTTC. This gives the protein CASSSDWAAQETQYF. The full variable domain, its missing parts supplied by reference TRBV7-9 and TRBJ2-5, is DTGVSQNPRHKITKRGQNVTFRCDPISEHNRLYWYRQTLGQGPEFLTYFQNEAQLEKSRLLSDRFSAERPKGSFSTLEIQRTEQGDSAMYLCASSSDWAAQETQYFGPGTRLLVL.